A single sample is the source of the 3 T cell receptor beta chains below, sequenced in a study of blood T cell repertoires in COVID-19. Libraries were prepared by immunoSEQ multiplex PCR; TCRdb keeps only in-frame clonotypes and omits some of them. Of about 54,000 clones in the sample, about nine tenths are singletons; the top ten hold about 7.7%. The sample was peripheral blood. The receptor source for this set is a woman aged 35 to 49 with active COVID-19.

The genes are TRBV9 and TRBJ2-5; 15 positions match TRBD2. CDR1 and CDR2 from the germline V gene are SGDLS and YYNGEE. Trimming cost V 0 bases and J 2 bases; bases outside gene matches: 14. The CDR3 covers 21 residues. This chain's CDR3 is CASSVELRVAGLAGGQETQYF. In DNA form, the CDR3 reads TGTGCCAGCAGCGTAGAGCTCCGAGTCGCGGGACTAGCGGGAGGTCAAGAGACCCAGTACTTC.

This sequence joins TRBV7-9 and TRBJ2-7; 12 positions agree with TRBD1. Germline V gives CDR1 SEHNR, CDR2 FQNEAQ (reference sequence). There are 14 residues in the CDR3. Losses at the gene ends were 5 bases for V and 6 bases for J; bases not matched to a gene: 5. Here the CDR3 reads CASSAGTGGLEQYF. CDR3 sequence (DNA): TGTGCCAGCAGCGCCGGGACAGGGGGCCTCGAGCAGTACTTC. Full variable domain (outside the CDR3, taken from reference TRBV7-9 and TRBJ2-7): DTGVSQNPRHKITKRGQNVTFRCDPISEHNRLYWYRQTLGQGPEFLTYFQNEAQLEKSRLLSDRFSAERPKGSFSTLEIQRTEQGDSAMYLCASSAGTGGLEQYFGPGTRLTVT.

V is TRBV30 and J is TRBJ1-2; TRBD1 might be the D (5 bases). This CDR3 is built from 13 residues. CDR1 and CDR2 from the germline V gene are GTSNPN and SVGIG (reference sequence). Trimming removed 0 bases at V and 6 bases at J, with 11 bases between. The CDR3 here is CAWSVRAGDGYTF. In DNA form, the CDR3 reads TGTGCCTGGAGTGTACGGGCGGGGGATGGCTACACCTTC.